This T cell receptor (beta chain) was found in a study of blood T cell repertoires in COVID-19. About the research overall: The analysed material was cDNA or gDNA that came from T cells, B-cell-depleted T cells, or PBMCs.

Clones were read by immunoSEQ multiplex PCR, and TCRdb kept only the in-frame ones, dropping some. Of around 61,000 clones in the sample, roughly three quarters were seen once. Germline V gives CDR1 SGHDT, CDR2 YYEEEE. The CDR3 consists of 17 residues. With V trimmed by 4 bases and J by 0 bases, 10 bases remained unmatched. What was sequenced was peripheral blood. The TCR sequence derives from a man older than 75 with acute or convalescent COVID-19. The chain links TRBV5-6 to TRBJ1-3; TRBD1 aligns across 7 bases. CDR3 in amino acids: CASSVPGQPSSGNTIYF. The CDR3 region has the DNA TGTGCCAGCAGCGTTCCGGGACAGCCGAGCTCTGGAAACACCATATATTTT.